This T cell receptor beta chain was captured by sequencing in a study of T cell responses to AZD1222 COVID-19 vaccine. As for this clone: As yet, its antigen is unknown.

CDR3 size: 14 residues. V was pared by 2 bases and J by 7 bases, with 9 bases between. Germline assignment: CDR1 SGHVS and CDR2 FQNEAQ. General study points: Vaccine-related CD4 TCRs covered spike, predominating at 160-218 and 743-854. Close to half of all spike-specific TCRs reportedly target regions of the variants that are unmutated.

Measured with immunoSEQ multiplex PCR; TCRdb has only the in-frame clones, and not every one. The table lists over 130,000 clones, around 94% of them singletons. J is TRBJ1-6 and V is TRBV7-8, with a tentative D call TRBD1 (5 bases). The source of this sequence is an adult who received the AZD1222 COVID-19 vaccine. This material consisted of peripheral blood, taken 28 days after the second AZD1222 dose. CDR3 DNA: TGTGCCAGCAGCTTACGACAGCCAAATTCACCCCTCCACTTT. Residues: CASSLRQPNSPLHF. The full variable domain, completed using reference TRBV7-8 and TRBJ1-6, is GAGVSQSPRYKVAKRGQDVALRCDPISGHVSLFWYQQALGQGPEFLTYFQNEAQLDKSGLPSDRFFAERPEGSVSTLKIQRTQQEDSAVYLCASSLRQPNSPLHFGNGTRLTVT.